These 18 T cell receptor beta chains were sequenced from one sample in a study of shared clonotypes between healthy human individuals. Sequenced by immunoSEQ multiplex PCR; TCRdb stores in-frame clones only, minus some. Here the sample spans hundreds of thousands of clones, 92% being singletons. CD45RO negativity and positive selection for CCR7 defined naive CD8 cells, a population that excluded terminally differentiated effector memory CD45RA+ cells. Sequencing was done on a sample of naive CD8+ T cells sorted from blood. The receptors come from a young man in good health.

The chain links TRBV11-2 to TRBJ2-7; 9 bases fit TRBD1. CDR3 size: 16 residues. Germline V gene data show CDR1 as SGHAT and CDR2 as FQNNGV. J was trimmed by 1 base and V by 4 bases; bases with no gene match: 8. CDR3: CASSSRGTGLSYEQYF. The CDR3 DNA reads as TGTGCCAGCAGCTCGCGCGGGACAGGGTTATCCTACGAGCAGTACTTC.

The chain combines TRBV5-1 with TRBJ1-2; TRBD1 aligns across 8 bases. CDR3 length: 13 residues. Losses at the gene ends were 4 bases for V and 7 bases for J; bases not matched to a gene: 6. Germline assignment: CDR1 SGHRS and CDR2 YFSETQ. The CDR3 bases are TGCGCCAGCAGCCCGGACAGGGCCGCTGGCTACACCTTC. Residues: CASSPDRAAGYTF.

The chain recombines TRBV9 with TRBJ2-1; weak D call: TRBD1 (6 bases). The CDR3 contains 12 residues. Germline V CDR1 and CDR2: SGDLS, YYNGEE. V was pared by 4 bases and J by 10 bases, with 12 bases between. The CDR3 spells CASSSYREEQFF. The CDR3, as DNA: TGTGCCAGCAGCTCTTACAGGGAAGAGCAGTTCTTC. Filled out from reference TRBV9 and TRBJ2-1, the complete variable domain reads DSGVTQTPKHLITATGQRVTLRCSPRSGDLSVYWYQQSLDQGLQFLIQYYNGEERAKGNILERFSAQQFPDLHSELNLSSLELGDSALYFCASSSYREEQFFGPGTRLTVL.

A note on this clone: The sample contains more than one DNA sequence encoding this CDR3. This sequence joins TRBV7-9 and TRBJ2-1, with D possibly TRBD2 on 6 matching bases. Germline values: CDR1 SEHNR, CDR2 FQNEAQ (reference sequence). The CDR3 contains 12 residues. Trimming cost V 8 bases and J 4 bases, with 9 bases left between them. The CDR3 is CASSGLYNEQFF. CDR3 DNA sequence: TGTGCCAGCTCGGGACTTTACAATGAGCAGTTCTTC.

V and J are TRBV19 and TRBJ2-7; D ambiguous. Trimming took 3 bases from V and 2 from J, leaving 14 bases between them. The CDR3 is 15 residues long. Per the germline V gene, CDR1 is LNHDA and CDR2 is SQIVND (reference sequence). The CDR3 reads CASSIFSGQAYEQYF. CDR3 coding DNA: TGTGCCAGTAGTATCTTTTCGGGCCAAGCCTACGAGCAGTACTTC.

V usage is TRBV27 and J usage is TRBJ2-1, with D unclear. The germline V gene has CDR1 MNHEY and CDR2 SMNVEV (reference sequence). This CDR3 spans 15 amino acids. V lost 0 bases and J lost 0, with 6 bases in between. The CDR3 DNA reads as TGTGCCAGCAGTTTATCTTCAAGCTCCTACAATGAGCAGTTCTTC. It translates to CASSLSSSSYNEQFF.

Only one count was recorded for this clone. This chain's CDR3 is CASSAPGRMGYSNQPQHF. Written as DNA, the CDR3 is TGTGCCAGTAGTGCTCCGGGTCGCATGGGGTATAGCAATCAGCCCCAGCATTTT. V and J are TRBV19 and TRBJ1-5; D remains ambiguous. Trimming removed 5 bases from V and 0 bases from J, with 20 bases in between. Per germline, CDR1 LNHDA and CDR2 SQIVND (reference sequence). The CDR3 has 18 residues. Full variable domain (rest looked up from reference TRBV19 and TRBJ1-5): DGGITQSPKYLFRKEGQNVTLSCEQNLNHDAMYWYRQDPGQGLRLIYYSQIVNDFQKGDIAEGYSVSREKKESFPLTVTSAQKNPTAFYLCASSAPGRMGYSNQPQHFGDGTRLSIL.

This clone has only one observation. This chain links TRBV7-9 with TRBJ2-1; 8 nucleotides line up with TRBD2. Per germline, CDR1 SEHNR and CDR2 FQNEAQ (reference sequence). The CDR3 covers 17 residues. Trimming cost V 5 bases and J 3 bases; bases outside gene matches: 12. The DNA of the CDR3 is TGTGCCAGCAGCGCAAGCTCTGGACTAGCCGTCTACAATGAGCAGTTCTTC. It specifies CASSASSGLAVYNEQFF.

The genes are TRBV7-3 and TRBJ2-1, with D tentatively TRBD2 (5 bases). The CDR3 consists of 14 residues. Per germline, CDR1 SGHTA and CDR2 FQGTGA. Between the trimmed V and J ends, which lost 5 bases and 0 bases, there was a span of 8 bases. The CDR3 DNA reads TGTGCCAGCAGCCCGGGGAGCTCCTACAATGAGCAGTTCTTC. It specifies CASSPGSSYNEQFF.

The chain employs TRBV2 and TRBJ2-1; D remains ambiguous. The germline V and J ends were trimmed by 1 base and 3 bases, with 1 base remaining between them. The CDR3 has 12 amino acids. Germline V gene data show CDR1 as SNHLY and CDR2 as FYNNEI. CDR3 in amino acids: CASSEGYNEQFF. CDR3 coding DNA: TGTGCCAGCAGTGAAGGCTACAATGAGCAGTTCTTC.

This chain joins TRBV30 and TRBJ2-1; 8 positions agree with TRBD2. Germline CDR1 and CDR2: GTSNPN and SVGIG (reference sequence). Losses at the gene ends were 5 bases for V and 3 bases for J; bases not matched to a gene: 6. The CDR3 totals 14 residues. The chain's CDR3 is CAWGTSGVYNEQFF. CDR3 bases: TGTGCCTGGGGAACTAGCGGAGTCTACAATGAGCAGTTCTTC.

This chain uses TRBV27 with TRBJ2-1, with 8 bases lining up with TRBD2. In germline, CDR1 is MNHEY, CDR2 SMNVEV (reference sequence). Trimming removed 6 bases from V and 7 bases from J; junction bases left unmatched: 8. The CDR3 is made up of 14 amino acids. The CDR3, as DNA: TGTGCCAGCAGACCTAGCGGGCCCTTGAATGAGCAGTTCTTC. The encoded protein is CASRPSGPLNEQFF.

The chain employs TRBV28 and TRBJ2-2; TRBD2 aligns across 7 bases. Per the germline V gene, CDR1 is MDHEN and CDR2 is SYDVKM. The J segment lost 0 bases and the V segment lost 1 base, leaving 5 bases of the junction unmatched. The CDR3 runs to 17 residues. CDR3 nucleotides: TGTGCCAGCAGTTTATCTCCAACTAGCGCGAACACCGGGGAGCTGTTTTTT. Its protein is CASSLSPTSANTGELFF.

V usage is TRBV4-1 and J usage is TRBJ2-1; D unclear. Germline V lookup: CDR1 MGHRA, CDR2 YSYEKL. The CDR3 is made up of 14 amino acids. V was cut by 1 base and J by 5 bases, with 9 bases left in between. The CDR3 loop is CASSQGLGDNEQFF. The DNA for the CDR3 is TGCGCCAGCAGCCAAGGGCTAGGCGACAATGAGCAGTTCTTC.

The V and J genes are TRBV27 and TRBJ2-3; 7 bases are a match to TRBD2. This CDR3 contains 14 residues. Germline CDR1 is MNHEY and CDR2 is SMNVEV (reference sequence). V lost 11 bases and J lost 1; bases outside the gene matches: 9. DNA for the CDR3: TGTGCCTCGAGGGCGGGAGAGGGCACAGATACGCAGTATTTT. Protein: CASRAGEGTDTQYF.

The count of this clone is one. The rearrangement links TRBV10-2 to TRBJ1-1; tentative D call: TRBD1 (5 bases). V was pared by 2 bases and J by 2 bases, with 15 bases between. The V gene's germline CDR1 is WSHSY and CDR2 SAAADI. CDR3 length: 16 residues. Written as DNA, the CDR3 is TGCGCCAGCAGTGAGAGGGCAGGGAGAATAAACACTGAAGCTTTCTTT. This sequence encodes CASSERAGRINTEAFF.

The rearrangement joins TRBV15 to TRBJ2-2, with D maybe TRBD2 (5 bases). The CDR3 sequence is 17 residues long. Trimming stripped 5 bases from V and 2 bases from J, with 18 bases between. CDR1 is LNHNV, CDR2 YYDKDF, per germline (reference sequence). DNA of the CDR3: TGTGCCACCAGCGACGGCGTCGGGGAAGGAAACACCGGGGAGCTGTTTTTT. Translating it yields CATSDGVGEGNTGELFF.

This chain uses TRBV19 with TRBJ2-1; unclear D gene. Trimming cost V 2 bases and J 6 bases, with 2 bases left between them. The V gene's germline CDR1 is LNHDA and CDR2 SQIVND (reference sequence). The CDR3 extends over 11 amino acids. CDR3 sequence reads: CASSIFNEQFF. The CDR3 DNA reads TGTGCCAGTAGTATATTCAATGAGCAGTTCTTC. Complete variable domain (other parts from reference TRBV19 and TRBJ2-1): DGGITQSPKYLFRKEGQNVTLSCEQNLNHDAMYWYRQDPGQGLRLIYYSQIVNDFQKGDIAEGYSVSREKKESFPLTVTSAQKNPTAFYLCASSIFNEQFFGPGTRLTVL.